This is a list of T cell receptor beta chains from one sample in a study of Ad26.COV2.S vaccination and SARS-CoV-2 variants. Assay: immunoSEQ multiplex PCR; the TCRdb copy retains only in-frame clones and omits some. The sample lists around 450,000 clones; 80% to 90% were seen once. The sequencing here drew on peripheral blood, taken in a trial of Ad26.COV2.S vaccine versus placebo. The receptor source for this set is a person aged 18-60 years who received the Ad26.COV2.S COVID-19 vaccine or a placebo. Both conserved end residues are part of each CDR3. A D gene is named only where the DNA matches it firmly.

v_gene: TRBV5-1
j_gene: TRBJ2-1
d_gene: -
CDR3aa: CASSFHGGDGLGYNEQFF

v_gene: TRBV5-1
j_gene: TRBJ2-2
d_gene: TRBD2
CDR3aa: CASSFGLAGGPGTGELFF

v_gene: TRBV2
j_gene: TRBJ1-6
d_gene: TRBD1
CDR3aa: CASSYQDRQDSPLHF

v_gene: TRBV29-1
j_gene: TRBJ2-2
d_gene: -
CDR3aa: CSVELGVWGTGELFF

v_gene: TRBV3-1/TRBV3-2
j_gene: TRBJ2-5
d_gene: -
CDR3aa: CASSQGPAPLNF

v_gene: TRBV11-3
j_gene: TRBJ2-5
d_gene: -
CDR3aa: CASTRTDQRKETQYF

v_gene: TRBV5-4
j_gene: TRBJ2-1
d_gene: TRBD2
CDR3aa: CASSPASGGALFGDEQFF

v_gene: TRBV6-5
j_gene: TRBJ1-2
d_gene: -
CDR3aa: CASSYGDARGYTF

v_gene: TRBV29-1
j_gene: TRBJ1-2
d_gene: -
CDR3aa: CSVEDRRRWQGHPFNYGYTF

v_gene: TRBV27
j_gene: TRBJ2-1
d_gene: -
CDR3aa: CASSSYRESEQFF

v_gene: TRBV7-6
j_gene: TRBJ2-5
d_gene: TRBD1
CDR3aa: CASSLEGRGETQYF

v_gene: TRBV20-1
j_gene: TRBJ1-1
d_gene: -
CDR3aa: CSASSGGRTEAFF

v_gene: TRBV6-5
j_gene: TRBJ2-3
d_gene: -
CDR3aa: CASSYARAGSQYF

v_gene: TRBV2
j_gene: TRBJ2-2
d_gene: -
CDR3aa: CASSEYKGGAGTGELFF

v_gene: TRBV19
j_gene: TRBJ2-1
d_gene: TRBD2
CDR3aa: CASSTAMRLAGPFYNEQFF

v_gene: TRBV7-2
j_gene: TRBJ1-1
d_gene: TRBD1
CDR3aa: CASSIGGANTEAFF

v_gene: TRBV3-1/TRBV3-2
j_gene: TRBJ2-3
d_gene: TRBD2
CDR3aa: CASSQLAGGPDTQYF

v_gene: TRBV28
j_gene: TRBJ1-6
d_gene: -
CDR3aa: CASSLGTALGVLHF

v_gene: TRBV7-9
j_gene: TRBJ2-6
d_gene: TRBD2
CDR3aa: CASSLGAGIAGAGANVLTF

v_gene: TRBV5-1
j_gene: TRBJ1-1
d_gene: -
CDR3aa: CASSLSGRDTEAFF

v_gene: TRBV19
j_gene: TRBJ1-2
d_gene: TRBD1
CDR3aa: CATTASGGAVFYTF

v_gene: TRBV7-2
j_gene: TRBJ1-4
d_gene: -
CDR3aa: CASSLALGEKLFF

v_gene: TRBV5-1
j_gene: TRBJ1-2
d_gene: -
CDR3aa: CASSLGGVNGYTF

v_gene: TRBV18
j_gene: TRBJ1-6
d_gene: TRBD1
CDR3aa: CASSYLSGGSYNSPLHF

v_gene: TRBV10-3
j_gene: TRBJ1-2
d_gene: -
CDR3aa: CAISESAVDYGYTF

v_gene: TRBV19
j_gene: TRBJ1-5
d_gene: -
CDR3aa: CASREGNQPQHF

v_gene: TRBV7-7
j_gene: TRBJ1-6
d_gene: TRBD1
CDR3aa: CASSLVGGDSNSPLHF

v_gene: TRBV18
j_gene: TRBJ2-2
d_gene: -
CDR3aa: CASSPQVGTGELFF

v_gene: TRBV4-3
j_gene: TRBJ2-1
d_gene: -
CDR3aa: CASSQDPLLRGEQFF

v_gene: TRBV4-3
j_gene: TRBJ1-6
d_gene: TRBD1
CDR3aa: CASSQNRGGNSPLHF

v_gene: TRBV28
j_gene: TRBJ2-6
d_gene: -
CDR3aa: CASSFRQGTGANVLTF

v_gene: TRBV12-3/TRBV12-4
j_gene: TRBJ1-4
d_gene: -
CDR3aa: CASSLGDTEKLFF

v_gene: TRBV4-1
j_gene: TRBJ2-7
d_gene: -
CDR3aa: CASSQVLGSLMGQYF

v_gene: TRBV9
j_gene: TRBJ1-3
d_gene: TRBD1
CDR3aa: CASSSRSGTANSGNTIYF

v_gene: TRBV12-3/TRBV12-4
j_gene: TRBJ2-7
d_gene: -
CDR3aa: CASRSLAGKQYF

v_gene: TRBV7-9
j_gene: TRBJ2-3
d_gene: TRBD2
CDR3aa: CASSLARSASGGDTDTQYF

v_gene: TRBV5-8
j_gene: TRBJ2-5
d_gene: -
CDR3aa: CASSPGTARSETQYF

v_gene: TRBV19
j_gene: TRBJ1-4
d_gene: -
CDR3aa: CPGGGGEKLFF

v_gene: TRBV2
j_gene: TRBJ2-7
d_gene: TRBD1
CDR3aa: CASSGSGLGQGHSYEQYF

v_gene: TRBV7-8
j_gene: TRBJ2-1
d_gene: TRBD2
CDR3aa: CASSHSGSPNEQFF

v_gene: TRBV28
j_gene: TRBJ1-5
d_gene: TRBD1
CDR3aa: CASDGPGQGFQPQHF

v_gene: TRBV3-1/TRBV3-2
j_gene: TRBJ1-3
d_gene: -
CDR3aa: CASTTGSGNTIYF

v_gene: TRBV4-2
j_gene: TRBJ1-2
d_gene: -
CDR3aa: CASSQGDGDGYTF

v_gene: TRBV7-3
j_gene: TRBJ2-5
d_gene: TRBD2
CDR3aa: CASSLGRTSGETQYF

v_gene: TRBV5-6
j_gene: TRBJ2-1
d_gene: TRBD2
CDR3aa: CASSLGWEGSVTGFF

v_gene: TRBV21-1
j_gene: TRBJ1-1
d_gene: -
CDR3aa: CASSKVKVCGQTNTEAFF

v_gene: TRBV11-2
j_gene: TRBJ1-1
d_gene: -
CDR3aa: CASSLVQTPGTEAFF

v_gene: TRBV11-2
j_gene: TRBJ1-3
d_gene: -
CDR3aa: CASSPRRGISGNTIYF

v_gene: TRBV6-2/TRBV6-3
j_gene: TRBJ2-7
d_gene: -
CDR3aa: CASSYKGQEQYF

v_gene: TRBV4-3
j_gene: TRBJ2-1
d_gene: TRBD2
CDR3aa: CASSQEERLAVYNEQFF